This T cell receptor (beta chain) was recovered during a study of blood T cell repertoires in COVID-19. Across the whole study: There were acute and convalescent COVID-19 samples, and they came from the United States, Italy and Spain.

Germline assignment: CDR1 SGDLS and CDR2 YYNGEE. Trimming removed 2 bases from V and 9 bases from J; junction bases left unmatched: 5. CDR3 length equals 14 residues. The study assigned cohorts using participant-reported clinical history. Per the study methods: Reference gene primer amplification in the assay estimated nucleated cell counts. Using immunoSEQ multiplex PCR, the repertoire was profiled, and TCRdb retains in-frame clones only, with some absent. V and J calls plus clone size are reproduced from that table; the DNA served to infer D and trimming. This sample yields over 350,000 clones, of which more than 75% are seen a single time; more than 0.9% belongs to the top ten. This clone was observed a handful of times.

The gene calls are TRBV9 and TRBJ1-6; 7 bases align to TRBD1. The receptor comes from a woman in her twenties or thirties with acute COVID-19. The material sequenced was PBMCs or T cells enriched from blood (not recorded which). CDR3 sequence: CASSVGDRVSPLHF. The CDR3, as DNA: TGTGCCAGCAGCGTTGGAGACAGGGTTTCACCCCTCCACTTT.